The clone carrying this TCR beta chain was seen only once. The data were taken from a study of cytomegalovirus exposure and HLA in healthy donors. The primer mix had 60 Vbeta and 13 Jbeta primers. Sequencing was performed with immunoSEQ multiplex PCR; in TCRdb, only in-frame clones are kept and a portion is missing. The table records roughly 140,000 clones, around 78% of them present only once. Germline assignment: CDR1 GTSNPN and CDR2 SVGIG (reference sequence). This CDR3 comprises 18 residues. Trimming pared 0 bases from V and 5 bases from J, leaving 23 bases between. This TCR was sampled from a woman under 30 in good health and CMV-seropositive. The J gene is TRBJ2-1, the V gene TRBV30; D may be TRBD2 (6 bases). Sequenced sample: PBMCs. CDR3 coding DNA: TGTGCCTGGAGTGTACTAAGAACTAGCCCCAGCAATCACAATGAGCAGTTCTTC. Translated: CAWSVLRTSPSNHNEQFF.